This entry lists 12 T cell receptor beta chains sequenced from one sample in a study of breast tumors, draining lymph nodes, adjacent tissues. TCRdb analysed the multiplex PCR reads with MiXCR anew, one entry per CDR3 protein. The sample comprises under 75,000 distinct CDR3 sequences, around 52% of which are singletons, and about 19% rests with the top ten. What was sequenced was breast tumor tissue. The receptors were gathered from a female donor with breast cancer. Some clones in this sample may be carry-over from other donors' samples.

J is TRBJ2-1 and V is TRBV10-2; 10 nucleotides agree with TRBD2. J lost 1 base, V lost 5 bases, and 8 bases had no gene match. The CDR3 contains 17 residues. Germline CDR1 reads WSHSY; CDR2 reads SAAADI. The DNA of the CDR3 is TGCGCCAGCAGTTCTAGCGGGAGAAGAAGGTCCTACAATGAGCAGTTCTTC. The encoded protein is CASSSSGRRRSYNEQFF.

The J gene is TRBJ2-1, the V gene TRBV7-2; D is possibly TRBD2 (6 bases). This CDR3 region has 14 residues. Germline V gives CDR1 SGHTA, CDR2 FQGNSA. Trimming cost V 2 bases and J 10 bases, with 15 bases left between them. The CDR3 DNA follows: TGTGCCAGCAGCTTAAGAGGAGGGGCCTCCGAGCAGTTCTTC. This translates into CASSLRGGASEQFF. Full variable domain (outside the CDR3, taken from reference TRBV7-2 and TRBJ2-1): GAGVSQSPSNKVTEKGKDVELRCDPISGHTALYWYRQSLGQGLEFLIYFQGNSAPDKSGLPSDRFSAERTGGSVSTLTIQRTQQEDSAVYLCASSLRGGASEQFFGPGTRLTVL.

This clonotype was seen ten or more times. The V gene is TRBV7-2, the J gene TRBJ2-1; D is unresolved. Germline values: CDR1 SGHTA, CDR2 FQGNSA. The CDR3 runs to 16 residues. The V end lost 5 bases, the J end lost 0 bases, and 14 bases lay between the germline ends. This CDR3 reads CASSPTRVGSYNEQFF. In DNA form, the CDR3 reads TGTGCCAGCAGCCCTACCCGGGTGGGCTCCTACAATGAGCAGTTCTTC.

The chain recombines TRBV2 with TRBJ2-5; a weak D match, TRBD1 (6 bases). The length of the CDR3 is 15 residues. The V end was cut by 4 bases, the J end by 4 bases, with 16 bases between. Germline-derived CDR1 and CDR2 are SNHLY and FYNNEI. As DNA, the CDR3 is TGTGCCAGCAGTGGAGTTTCGAAGGGGGTAGAGACCCAGTACTTC. This encodes CASSGVSKGVETQYF. Filled out from reference TRBV2 and TRBJ2-5, the complete variable domain reads EPEVTQTPSHQVTQMGQEVILRCVPISNHLYFYWYRQILGQKVEFLVSFYNNEISEKSEIFDDQFSVERPDGSNFTLKIRSTKLEDSAMYFCASSGVSKGVETQYFGPGTRLLVL.

The chain carries TRBV2 and TRBJ2-1, with 7 bases identical to TRBD1. The CDR3 spans 18 residues. Unmatched junction bases numbered 21, after V lost 6 bases and J lost 7 bases. Germline V gives CDR1 SNHLY, CDR2 FYNNEI. The CDR3 here is CASRGQHSPDRVNNEQFF. CDR3 bases: TGTGCCAGCAGAGGACAGCATTCACCCGACAGGGTGAATAATGAGCAGTTCTTC. The full variable domain, in which reference TRBV2 and TRBJ2-1 provide the parts outside the CDR3, is EPEVTQTPSHQVTQMGQEVILRCVPISNHLYFYWYRQILGQKVEFLVSFYNNEISEKSEIFDDQFSVERPDGSNFTLKIRSTKLEDSAMYFCASRGQHSPDRVNNEQFFGPGTRLTVL.

The rearrangement joins TRBV20-1 to TRBJ2-7, with D unclear. The CDR3 totals 10 residues. CDR1 and CDR2 (germline): DFQATT, SNEGSKA (reference sequence). Trimming stripped 5 bases from V and 6 bases from J, with 8 bases between. The CDR3 is CSAFSVEQYF. CDR3 nucleotides: TGCAGTGCTTTCTCGGTCGAGCAGTACTTC.

This clonotype came up many times. J is TRBJ2-3 and V is TRBV7-3; 8 nucleotides line up with TRBD2. V trimming: 6 bases; J trimming: 2 bases; junction bases outside the gene matches: 7. The CDR3 has 15 amino acids. Germline V lookup: CDR1 SGHTA, CDR2 FQGTGA. CDR3 amino acids: CASSSISGDTDTQYF. The CDR3 bases are TGTGCCAGCAGTTCTATTAGCGGGGACACAGATACGCAGTATTTT.

Comment on this clonotype: Likely a read error: the CDR3 ends without its conserved phenylalanine or tryptophan. J is TRBJ2-7 and V is TRBV15, with 9 bases fitting TRBD2. The CDR3 runs to 16 residues. Trimming at V came to 5 bases and at J to 2 bases, leaving 10 bases not matched to a gene. CDR1 and CDR2 (germline): LNHNV, YYDKDF (reference sequence). CDR3 protein: CATSSPGLASTYEQYL. In nucleotides, the CDR3 is TGTGCCACCAGCTCACCAGGACTAGCGTCGACCTACGAGCAGTACCTC.

The chain combines TRBV7-9 with TRBJ1-2; D not resolved. Germline V CDR1 and CDR2: SEHNR, FQNEAQ (reference sequence). The CDR3 covers 11 residues. V lost 4 bases and J lost 1, with 1 base in between. The CDR3 coding sequence is TGTGCCAGCAGCTATAACTATGGCTACACCTTC. Amino acid sequence: CASSYNYGYTF. Variable domain in full (rest from reference TRBV7-9 and TRBJ1-2): DTGVSQNPRHKITKRGQNVTFRCDPISEHNRLYWYRQTLGQGPEFLTYFQNEAQLEKSRLLSDRFSAERPKGSFSTLEIQRTEQGDSAMYLCASSYNYGYTFGSGTRLTVV.

This clonotype was counted at least ten times. V and J are TRBV2 and TRBJ2-5; 8 bases are a match to TRBD1. The CDR3 runs 15 residues. CDR1 is SNHLY and CDR2 is FYNNEI in the germline V gene. The trim removed 6 bases at V and 3 bases at J, leaving 9 bases unmatched. CDR3 loop: CASSSGTGFEETQYF. DNA for the CDR3: TGTGCCAGCAGCTCCGGGACAGGTTTTGAAGAGACCCAGTACTTC.

This clonotype was observed many times. This chain links TRBV6-1 with TRBJ2-5, with 7 positions matching TRBD1. Germline V lookup: CDR1 MNHNS, CDR2 SASEGT. The V segment lost 1 base and the J segment 8 bases; nucleotides outside the gene matches: 19. The CDR3 length is 18 residues. This CDR3 reads CASSEERALRGLEATQYF. The CDR3 bases are TGTGCCAGCAGTGAAGAGAGGGCCTTAAGGGGGCTAGAGGCCACCCAGTACTTC.

This clonotype has a count of ten or more. This rearrangement joins TRBV7-9 to TRBJ2-3; the match to TRBD2 covers 8 bases. Germline loops: CDR1 SEHNR, CDR2 FQNEAQ (reference sequence). V shed 1 base and J 6 bases; nucleotides not matched to a gene: 6. The CDR3 totals 15 residues. The CDR3 protein is CASSLDGRARDTQYF. The CDR3 region has the DNA TGTGCCAGCAGCTTAGACGGGAGGGCCAGGGATACGCAGTATTTT.